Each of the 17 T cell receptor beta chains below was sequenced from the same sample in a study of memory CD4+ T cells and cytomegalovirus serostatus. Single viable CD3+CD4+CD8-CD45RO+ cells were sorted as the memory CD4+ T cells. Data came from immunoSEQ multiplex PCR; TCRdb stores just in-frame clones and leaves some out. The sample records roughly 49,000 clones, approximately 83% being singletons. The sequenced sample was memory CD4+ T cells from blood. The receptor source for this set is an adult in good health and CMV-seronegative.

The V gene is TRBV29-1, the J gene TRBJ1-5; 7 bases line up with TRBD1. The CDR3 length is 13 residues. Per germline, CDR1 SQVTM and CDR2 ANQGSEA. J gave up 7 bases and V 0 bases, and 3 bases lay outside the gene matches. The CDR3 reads CSVEEGGGQPQHF. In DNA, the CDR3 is TGCAGCGTTGAAGAGGGAGGGGGCCAGCCCCAGCATTTT.

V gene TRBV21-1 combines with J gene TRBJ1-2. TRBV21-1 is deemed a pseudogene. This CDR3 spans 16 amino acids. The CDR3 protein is CASSKRPHGVNYGYTF. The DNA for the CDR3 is TGTGCCAGCAGCAAACGTCCCCATGGGGTGAACTATGGCTACACCTTC.

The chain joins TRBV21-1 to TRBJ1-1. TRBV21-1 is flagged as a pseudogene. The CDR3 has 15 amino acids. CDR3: CASSKAAGFCTEAFF. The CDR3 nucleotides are TGTGCCAGCAGCAAAGCTGCGGGTTTTTGCACTGAAGCTTTCTTT.

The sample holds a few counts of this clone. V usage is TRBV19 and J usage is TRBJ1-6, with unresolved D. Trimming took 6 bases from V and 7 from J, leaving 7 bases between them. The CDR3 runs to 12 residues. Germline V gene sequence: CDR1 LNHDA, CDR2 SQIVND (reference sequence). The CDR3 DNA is TGTGCCAGTAGGGACGCGAATTCACCCCTCCACTTT. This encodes CASRDANSPLHF.

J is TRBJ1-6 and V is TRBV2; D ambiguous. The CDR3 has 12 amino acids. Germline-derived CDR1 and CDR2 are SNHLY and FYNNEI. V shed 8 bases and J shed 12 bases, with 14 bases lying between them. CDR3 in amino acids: CASGDLGRPLHF. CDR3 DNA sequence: TGTGCCAGCGGCGACCTCGGGAGACCCCTCCACTTT.

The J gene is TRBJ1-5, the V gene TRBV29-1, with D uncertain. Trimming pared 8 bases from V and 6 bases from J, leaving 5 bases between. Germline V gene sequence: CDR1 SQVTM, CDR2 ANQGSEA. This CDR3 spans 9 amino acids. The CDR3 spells CSPVQPQHF. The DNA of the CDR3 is TGCAGCCCAGTTCAGCCCCAGCATTTT.

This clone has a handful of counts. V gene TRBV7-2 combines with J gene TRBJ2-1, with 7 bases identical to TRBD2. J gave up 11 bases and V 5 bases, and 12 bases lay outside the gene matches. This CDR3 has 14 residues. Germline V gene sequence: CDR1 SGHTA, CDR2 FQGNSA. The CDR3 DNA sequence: TGTGCCAGCAGCCGCACCCCCACTAGCGATCAGCAGTTCTTC. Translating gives CASSRTPTSDQQFF.

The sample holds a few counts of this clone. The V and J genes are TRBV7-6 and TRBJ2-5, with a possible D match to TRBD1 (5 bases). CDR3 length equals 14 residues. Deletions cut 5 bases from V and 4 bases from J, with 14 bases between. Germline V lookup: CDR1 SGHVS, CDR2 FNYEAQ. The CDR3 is CASSRTSLGETQYF. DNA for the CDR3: TGTGCCAGCAGCCGGACATCCCTGGGAGAGACCCAGTACTTC. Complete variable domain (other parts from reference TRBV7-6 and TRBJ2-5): GAGVSQSPRYKVTKRGQDVALRCDPISGHVSLYWYRQALGQGPEFLTYFNYEAQQDKSGLPNDRFSAERPEGSISTLTIQRTEQRDSAMYRCASSRTSLGETQYFGPGTRLLVL.

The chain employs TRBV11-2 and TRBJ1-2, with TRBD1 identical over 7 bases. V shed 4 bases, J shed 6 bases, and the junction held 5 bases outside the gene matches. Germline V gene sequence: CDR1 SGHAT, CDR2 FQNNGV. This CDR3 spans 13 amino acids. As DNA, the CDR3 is TGTGCCAGCAGCTACGACAGGGTGGATGGCTACACCTTC. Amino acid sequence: CASSYDRVDGYTF.

CDR3 coding DNA: TGTGCCAGCAGTGAAGGGGGGCGAAGCGTGTGGGACACTGAAGCTTTCTTT. Translation: CASSEGGRSVWDTEAFF. The chain has TRBV6-1 and TRBJ1-1, with D possibly matching TRBD1 (6 bases). The CDR3 consists of 17 residues. Germline loops: CDR1 MNHNS, CDR2 SASEGT. V was cut by 1 base and J by 3 bases, with 18 bases left in between.

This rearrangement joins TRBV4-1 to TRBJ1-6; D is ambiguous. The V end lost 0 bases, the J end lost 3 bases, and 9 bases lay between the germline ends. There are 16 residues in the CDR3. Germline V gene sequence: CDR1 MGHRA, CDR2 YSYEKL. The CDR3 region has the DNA TGCGCCAGCAGCCAAGAAGGCGGAAGCTATAATTCACCCCTCCACTTT. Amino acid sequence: CASSQEGGSYNSPLHF.

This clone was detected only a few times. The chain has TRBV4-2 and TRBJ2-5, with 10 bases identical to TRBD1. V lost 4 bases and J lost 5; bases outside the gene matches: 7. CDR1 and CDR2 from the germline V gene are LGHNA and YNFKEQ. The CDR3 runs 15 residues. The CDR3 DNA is TGTGCCAGCAGCCCAACCGGGACAGGGGACGAGACCCAGTACTTC. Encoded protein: CASSPTGTGDETQYF.

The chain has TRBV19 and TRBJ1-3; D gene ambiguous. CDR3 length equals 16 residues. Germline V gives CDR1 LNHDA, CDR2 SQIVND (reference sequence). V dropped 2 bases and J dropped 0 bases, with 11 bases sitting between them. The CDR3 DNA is TGTGCCAGTAGTATATCGGCCCGGGGCTCTGGAAACACCATATATTTT. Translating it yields CASSISARGSGNTIYF. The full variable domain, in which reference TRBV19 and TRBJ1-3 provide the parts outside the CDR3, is DGGITQSPKYLFRKEGQNVTLSCEQNLNHDAMYWYRQDPGQGLRLIYYSQIVNDFQKGDIAEGYSVSREKKESFPLTVTSAQKNPTAFYLCASSISARGSGNTIYFGEGSWLTVV.

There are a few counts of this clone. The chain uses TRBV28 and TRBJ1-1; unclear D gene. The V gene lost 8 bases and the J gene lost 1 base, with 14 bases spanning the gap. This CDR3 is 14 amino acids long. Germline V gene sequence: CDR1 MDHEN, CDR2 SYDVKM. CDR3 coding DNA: TGTGCCAGCGGCTTGCCTTTGAAGAACACTGAAGCTTTCTTT. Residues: CASGLPLKNTEAFF.

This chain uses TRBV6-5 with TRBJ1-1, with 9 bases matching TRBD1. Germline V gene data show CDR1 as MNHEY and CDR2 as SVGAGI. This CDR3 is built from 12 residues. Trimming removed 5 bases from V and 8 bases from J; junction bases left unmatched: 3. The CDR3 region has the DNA TGTGCCAGCAGTGGACAGGGGCCAGAAGCTTTCTTT. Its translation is CASSGQGPEAFF.

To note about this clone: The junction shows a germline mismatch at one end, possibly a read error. The CDR3 loop reads CASSPIGGPEAFF. CDR3 DNA: TGTGCTAGCAGCCCCATCGGGGGCCCTGAAGCTTTCTTT. The chain carries TRBV7-7 and TRBJ1-1; perhaps TRBD1 as D (6 bases). The CDR3 extends over 13 amino acids. Germline lookup yields CDR1 SSHAT and CDR2 FNYEAQ (reference sequence).

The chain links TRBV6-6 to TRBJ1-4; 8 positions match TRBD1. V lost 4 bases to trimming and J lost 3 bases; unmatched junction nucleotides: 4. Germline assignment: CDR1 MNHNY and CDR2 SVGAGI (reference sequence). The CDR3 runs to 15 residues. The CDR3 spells CASSSGQAPNEKLFF. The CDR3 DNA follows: TGTGCCAGCAGTTCGGGACAGGCCCCTAATGAAAAACTGTTTTTT.